The TCR beta chain described here comes from a study of blood T cell repertoires in COVID-19. For the study at large: Researchers got acute and convalescent COVID-19 samples from the United States, Italy and Spain. PBMCs, B-cell-depleted T cells, or T cells were the source of the cDNA or gDNA that made up the material.

Germline CDR1 and CDR2: MNHEY and SVGAGI. CDR3 length: 14 residues. J lost 4 bases, V lost 6 bases, and 6 bases had no gene match. TCRdb's table, derived via immunoSEQ multiplex PCR, lists solely in-frame clones and lacks some. In the table there are about 88,000 clones, about 85% of which are singletons. Regarding this clone: This specimen includes other DNA sequences encoding the same CDR3.

Sequencing was performed on peripheral blood. This receptor was taken from a male donor with acute or convalescent COVID-19. The rearrangement joins TRBV6-5 to TRBJ2-5; the match to TRBD1 covers 9 bases. The DNA of the CDR3 is TGTGCCAGCAGCCTGGGACAGGGTGGAGAGACCCAGTACTTC. As protein: CASSLGQGGETQYF.